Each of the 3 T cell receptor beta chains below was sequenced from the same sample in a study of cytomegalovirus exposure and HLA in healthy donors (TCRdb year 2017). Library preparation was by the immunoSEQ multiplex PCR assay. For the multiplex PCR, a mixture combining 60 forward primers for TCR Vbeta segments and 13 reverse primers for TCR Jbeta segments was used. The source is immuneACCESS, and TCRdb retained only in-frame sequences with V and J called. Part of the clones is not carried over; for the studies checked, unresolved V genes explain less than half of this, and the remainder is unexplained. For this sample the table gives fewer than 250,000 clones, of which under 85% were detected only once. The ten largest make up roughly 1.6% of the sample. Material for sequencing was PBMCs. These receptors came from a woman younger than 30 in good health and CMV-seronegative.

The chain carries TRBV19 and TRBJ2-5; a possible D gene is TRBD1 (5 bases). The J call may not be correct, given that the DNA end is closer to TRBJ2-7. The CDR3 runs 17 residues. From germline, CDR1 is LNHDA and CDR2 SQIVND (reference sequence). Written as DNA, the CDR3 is TGTGCCAGTAGTAGTATACTGATGGGGCAGGCGGACTACGAGCAGTACTTC. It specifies CASSSILMGQADYEQYF.

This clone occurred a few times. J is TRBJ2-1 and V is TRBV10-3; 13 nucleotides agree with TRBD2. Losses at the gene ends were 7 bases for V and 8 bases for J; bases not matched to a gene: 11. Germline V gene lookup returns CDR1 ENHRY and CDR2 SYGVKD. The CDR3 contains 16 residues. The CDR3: CAIMAGLAGEWDEQFF. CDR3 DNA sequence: TGTGCCATCATGGCCGGACTAGCGGGGGAGTGGGATGAGCAGTTCTTC.

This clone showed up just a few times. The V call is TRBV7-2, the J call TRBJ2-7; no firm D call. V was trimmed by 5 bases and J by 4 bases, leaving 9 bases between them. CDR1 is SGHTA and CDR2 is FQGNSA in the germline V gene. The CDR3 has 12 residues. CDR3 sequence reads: CASSPRTYEQYF. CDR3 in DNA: TGTGCCAGCAGCCCCCGAACTTACGAGCAGTACTTC.